This T cell receptor (beta chain) was found in a study of blood T cell repertoires in COVID-19. CDR3 length: 15 amino acids. After removal of 2 bases from V and 5 bases from J, the junction contained 5 bases not matched to a gene. Germline lookup yields CDR1 LNHDA and CDR2 SQIVND (reference sequence). This clone was counted a few times. Only in-frame clones appear in the TCRdb table, and some are missing; sequencing was by immunoSEQ multiplex PCR. This table has 56,000 or so clones, about 85% appearing once. The sample consisted of peripheral blood. The receptor was isolated from a man aged 50 or older with acute or convalescent COVID-19. The chain couples TRBV19 to TRBJ2-2; 7 nucleotides align to TRBD2. CDR3 sequence reads: CASSIRRTSTGELFF. For the CDR3, the DNA is TGTGCCAGTAGTATAAGGCGGACTAGTACCGGGGAGCTGTTTTTT.